This T cell receptor (beta chain) derives from a study of long-term antiretroviral therapy in people with HIV. Samples held about 0.9-10 million cryopreserved PBMC before DNA extraction. This clone was recorded a few times. Sequencing relied on immunoSEQ assay v3.0, run at survey level. TCRdb's table, derived via immunoSEQ multiplex PCR, lists solely in-frame clones and lacks some. The sample shows 20,000 to 25,000 clones, approximately 80% of them seen only once. The CDR3 spans 11 residues. Germline assignment: CDR1 DFQATT and CDR2 SNEGSKA (reference sequence). V lost 5 bases and J 3 bases, leaving 8 bases between the germline ends.

V and J are TRBV20-1 and TRBJ2-7; D gene unclear. The sequence was obtained from a man aged 50 to 59 with HIV. The sample here was unsorted PBMCs, taken 0.3 years after starting antiretroviral therapy. CDR3 bases: TGCAGTGCTCAGAATCTCTACGAGCAGTACTTC. Its translation is CSAQNLYEQYF.